Presented here are 14 T cell receptor beta chains from one specimen sequenced in a study of post-analysis software for immune sequencing data. Overall study findings and caveats: Compared with controls, patients had more of roughly five TRBV segments, including TRBV5-6, TRBV5-1 and TRBV20-1.

cDNA libraries of TCR beta carried unique molecular identifiers. MiXCR, run by TCRdb on the PCR reads, gives a single entry per CDR3 protein. The repertoire holds fewer than 850,000 distinct CDR3 sequences, with roughly 50% as singletons. Their antigen targets remain unknown. Sequencing input: blood. The receptor set was obtained from a girl aged 5-17 years with multiple sclerosis.

The chain couples TRBV12-3 or TRBV12-4 to TRBJ2-4; D not resolved. Trimming pared 6 bases from V and 10 bases from J, leaving 13 bases between. The CDR3 sequence is 12 residues long. Written as DNA, the CDR3 is TGTGCCAGCAGCGAAGCAGGAGAGATTCAGTACTTC. Translating gives CASSEAGEIQYF.

This clonotype was counted between two and nine times. Written as DNA, the CDR3 is TGTGCCAGCAACCTTGGCCGGGCCGCTCCTAACTATGGCTACACCTTC. Encoded protein: CASNLGRAAPNYGYTF. The J gene is TRBJ1-2, the V gene TRBV12-3 or TRBV12-4; D is unclear. This CDR3 is 16 amino acids long. The V gene lost 7 bases and the J gene lost 0 bases, with 18 bases spanning the gap.

V usage is TRBV4-3 and J usage is TRBJ2-1; 12 nucleotides line up with TRBD2. The germline CDR1 and CDR2 sequences are LGHNA and YSLEER. The CDR3 totals 19 residues. Losses at the gene ends were 0 bases for V and 7 bases for J; bases not matched to a gene: 13. CDR3 region: CASSQDWLAGGPFLNEQFF. The CDR3 region has the DNA TGCGCCAGCAGCCAAGATTGGCTAGCGGGAGGGCCCTTTTTGAATGAGCAGTTCTTC.

The chain is built from TRBV19 and TRBJ2-7; maybe TRBD2 (7 bases). Per germline, CDR1 LNHDA and CDR2 SQIVND (reference sequence). The CDR3 has 16 amino acids. Trimming shortened V by 4 bases and J by 3 bases, and 19 bases separated the two germline ends. In DNA, the CDR3 is TGTGCCAGTAGTACACAAAAAAGCGGGACATACTACGAGCAGTACTTC. This encodes CASSTQKSGTYYEQYF.

This clonotype was found a few times. The chain uses TRBV6-2 or TRBV6-3 and TRBJ2-5; a weak D match, TRBD2 (6 bases). The germline gives CDR1 MNHEY, CDR2 SVGEGT. The CDR3 runs to 13 residues. Trimming removed 0 bases at V and 7 bases at J, with 9 bases between. The CDR3 reads CASSYSNGGTQYF. The CDR3 DNA sequence: TGTGCCAGCAGTTACTCCAACGGGGGGACCCAGTACTTC.

The chain uses TRBV5-5 and TRBJ2-7; possible D gene TRBD2, 6 bases. The V gene lost 4 bases and the J gene lost 0 bases, with 11 bases spanning the gap. The CDR3 has 14 residues. CDR1 and CDR2 (germline): SGHKS, YYEKEE (reference sequence). Here the CDR3 reads CASSEEEGSYEQYF. The CDR3 coding sequence is TGTGCCAGCAGCGAAGAGGAGGGCTCCTACGAGCAGTACTTC.

The table lists this clonotype with a few counts. The chain links TRBV20-1 to TRBJ2-5; 11 nucleotides agree with TRBD2. Per germline, CDR1 DFQATT and CDR2 SNEGSKA (reference sequence). This CDR3 comprises 16 residues. V shed 3 bases, J shed 5 bases, and the junction held 11 bases outside the gene matches. CDR3 protein: CSASRTSGPEGETQYF. The CDR3 bases are TGCAGTGCTAGCCGGACTAGCGGGCCGGAGGGGGAGACCCAGTACTTC.

The chain links TRBV10-3 to TRBJ2-5; D possibly corresponds to TRBD1 (6 bases). Trimming took 6 bases from V and 3 from J, leaving 17 bases between them. The CDR3 runs to 15 residues. Germline lookup yields CDR1 ENHRY and CDR2 SYGVKD. The DNA for the CDR3 is TGTGCCATCAGGGCCGACAGGTTTAACAAAGAGACCCAGTACTTC. Amino acid sequence: CAIRADRFNKETQYF.

The gene calls are TRBV3-1 and TRBJ2-2; TRBD1 is a possible D gene (5 bases). Trimming removed 4 bases from V and 5 bases from J, with 23 bases in between. This CDR3 comprises 18 residues. Per the germline V gene, CDR1 is LGHDT and CDR2 is YNNKEL (reference sequence). The CDR3 loop reads CASSLLPIGQGETGELFF. The CDR3 DNA reads as TGTGCCAGCAGCCTCTTACCGATTGGGCAGGGTGAGACCGGGGAGCTGTTTTTT.

This chain uses TRBV4-3 with TRBJ2-7, with TRBD2 matching over 7 bases. The CDR3 length is 19 residues. Germline assignment: CDR1 LGHNA and CDR2 YSLEER. V was clipped by 1 base and J by 2 bases; unmatched bases: 17. Here the CDR3 reads CASSQGIRATGLRAYEQYF. The CDR3 bases are TGCGCCAGCAGCCAAGGAATCCGGGCCACGGGACTAAGGGCCTACGAGCAGTACTTC.

J is TRBJ2-1 and V is TRBV6-9; D perhaps matches TRBD1 (5 bases). V was shortened by 4 bases and J by 0 bases, with 19 bases between the two germline ends. Germline lookup yields CDR1 MNHGY and CDR2 SVAAGI. The CDR3 loop spans 18 amino acids. DNA of the CDR3: TGTGCCAGCAGTTTTCGAACCCTCAGGGCGAGCTCCTACAATGAGCAGTTCTTC. This sequence encodes CASSFRTLRASSYNEQFF.

Remarks on this clonotype: The junction and the germline gene differ at one end; a read error may be behind it. The chain links TRBV5-6 to TRBJ2-2, with TRBD2 matching 12 bases. This CDR3 has 17 residues. Per the germline V gene, CDR1 is SGHDT and CDR2 is YYEEEE. CDR3 protein: CASSTTSGRSNTGGLFF. DNA for the CDR3: TGTGCCAGCAGCACGACTAGCGGGAGATCGAACACCGGGGGGCTGTTTTTT.

CDR3: CASSLDARLAGNFYEQYF. The CDR3 DNA is TGTGCCAGCAGCTTAGATGCGAGACTAGCGGGGAACTTCTACGAGCAGTACTTC. The chain joins TRBV7-6 to TRBJ2-5; 11 positions match TRBD2. With the DNA end fitting TRBJ2-7 better, the J assignment may be wrong. This CDR3 is built from 18 residues. CDR1 is SGHVS and CDR2 is FNYEAQ in the germline V gene.

This clonotype came up a few times. The chain has TRBV6-6 and TRBJ2-7; D is possibly TRBD2 (5 bases). V gave up 2 bases and J gave up 3 bases, with 11 bases separating them. Germline loops: CDR1 MNHNY, CDR2 SVGAGI (reference sequence). This CDR3 region has 14 residues. The CDR3 sequence: CASSYDGSRYEQYF. CDR3 DNA sequence: TGTGCCAGCAGTTACGATGGGAGTCGCTACGAGCAGTACTTC.